This paragraph reports one T cell receptor (beta chain). The antigen is not known. The sequencing template was cDNA reverse transcribed from extracted RNA. Profiled with immunoSEQ multiplex PCR; TCRdb holds only in-frame clones, not every one. The repertoire holds over 100,000 clones, with less than 75% as singletons. The data belong to a study of CD8+ T cells in alopecia areata. Findings and limits, study-wide: Amid tofacitinib therapy, many expanded lesional clones stayed present in scalp and blood. Affected lesional scalp, above all in alopecia totalis/universalis, was more clonal than normal scalp.

Germline CDR1 SGHVS, CDR2 FQNEAQ. The CDR3 spans 12 residues. V was pared by 5 bases and J by 6 bases, with 3 bases of the junction left unmatched. Treatment reported: oral pan-JAK inhibitor, 5-10 mg twice daily. Both peripheral blood and punch biopsies of lesional scalp skin were obtained from patients who had alopecia areata. The material sequenced was CD8+ T cells sorted from blood, taken at week 24, from a patient treated with tofacitinib. This TCR came from a human donor with alopecia areata. V gene TRBV7-8 combines with J gene TRBJ1-1, with TRBD1 matching 7 bases. The CDR3 DNA is TGTGCCAGCAGCCCCGGGACAGCTGAAGCTTTCTTT. Translated: CASSPGTAEAFF.